Described below is a single T cell receptor beta chain sequence and its context. This specimen comes from a study of T cell changes during pregnancy in multiple sclerosis. CDR1 and CDR2 from the germline V gene are KGHSH and LQKENI. The CDR3 contains 15 residues. After removal of 3 bases from V and 4 bases from J, the junction contained 9 bases not matched to a gene. Assay used: immunoSEQ multiplex PCR; TCRdb lists only in-frame clones, some missing. The table lists tens of thousands of clones, over 80% of them singletons. The material sequenced was peripheral blood, taken in the third trimester of pregnancy. The chain employs TRBV18 and TRBJ2-7, with 7 bases fitting TRBD1. The TCR was taken from a female donor in good health, enrolled as a control in a pregnancy study. The CDR3 is CASSPQAGRGYEQYF. CDR3 nucleotides: TGTGCCAGCTCACCCCAGGCGGGCAGGGGGTACGAGCAGTACTTC.